Below are 27 T cell receptor beta chains sequenced from a single sample in a study of T cell responses to AZD1222 COVID-19 vaccine. Sequenced by immunoSEQ multiplex PCR; TCRdb stores in-frame clones only, minus some. Among 95,000 to 150,000 clones listed, approximately 90% were seen once. The specimen comprised peripheral blood, sampled on day 0 of AZD1222 vaccination. All receptors derive from an adult in good health.

J is TRBJ1-4 and V is TRBV6-1, with D possibly being TRBD1 (5 bases). Germline V gives CDR1 MNHNS, CDR2 SASEGT. This CDR3 contains 16 residues. The germline V and J ends were trimmed by 6 bases and 3 bases, with 17 bases remaining between them. Here the CDR3 reads CASREQTGSANEKLFF. The CDR3 nucleotides read TGTGCCAGCAGGGAACAAACAGGTTCGGCTAATGAAAAACTGTTTTTT.

This chain uses TRBV9 with TRBJ2-3; 8 bases are shared with TRBD1. Looked up from germline, CDR1 is SGDLS and CDR2 is YYNGEE. V dropped 4 bases and J dropped 0; count of bases not matched to a gene: 4. This CDR3 has 15 amino acids. The CDR3 is CASSNRDRSTDTQYF. The CDR3 DNA reads as TGTGCCAGCAGCAACCGGGACAGGAGCACAGATACGCAGTATTTT. Filled out from reference TRBV9 and TRBJ2-3, the complete variable domain reads DSGVTQTPKHLITATGQRVTLRCSPRSGDLSVYWYQQSLDQGLQFLIQYYNGEERAKGNILERFSAQQFPDLHSELNLSSLELGDSALYFCASSNRDRSTDTQYFGPGTRLTVL.

This sequence joins TRBV19 and TRBJ1-5, with 9 bases matching TRBD1. CDR1 is LNHDA and CDR2 is SQIVND in the germline V gene (reference sequence). With V trimmed by 2 bases and J by 4 bases, 3 bases remained unmatched. The CDR3 runs 15 residues. CDR3 nucleotide sequence: TGTGCCAGTAGTATACCCGACAGGGGGAATCAGCCCCAGCATTTT. Translated: CASSIPDRGNQPQHF.

The J gene is TRBJ2-5, the V gene TRBV7-2; D might be TRBD1 or TRBD2, each matching 5 bases. Germline CDR1 reads SGHTA; CDR2 reads FQGNSA. CDR3 length: 16 residues. The ends were cut back, 0 bases at V and 5 bases at J, with 16 bases in the middle. DNA for the CDR3: TGTGCCAGCAGCTTAGCGTGGGCAGGGTCGGGGGAGACCCAGTACTTC. Translating it yields CASSLAWAGSGETQYF.

This rearrangement joins TRBV24-1 to TRBJ2-5; D is ambiguous. This CDR3 has 15 residues. Germline CDR1 is KGHDR and CDR2 is SFDVKD. The V gene lost 1 base and the J gene lost 4 bases, with 12 bases spanning the gap. In DNA form, the CDR3 reads TGTGCCACCAGTGATTTTGTTAAGGGTCGAGAGACCCAGTACTTC. It is translated as CATSDFVKGRETQYF.

The table lists this clone with a count of one. The chain carries TRBV3-1 (or the pseudogene TRBV3-2) and TRBJ1-1; the D is unclear. CDR1 and CDR2 (germline): LGHDT, YNNKEL (reference sequence). The CDR3 totals 13 residues. Between the trimmed V and J ends, which lost 4 bases and 4 bases, there was a span of 10 bases. The CDR3 here is CASSPFSGTEAFF. For the CDR3, the DNA is TGTGCCAGCAGCCCGTTTTCTGGCACTGAAGCTTTCTTT.

The chain has TRBV19 and TRBJ1-1; maybe TRBD1 (5 bases). Trimming took off 7 bases at V and 3 bases at J, with 12 bases between the two ends. Germline V gives CDR1 LNHDA, CDR2 SQIVND (reference sequence). This CDR3 has 13 amino acids. For the CDR3, the DNA is TGTGCCAGTATGTGGGACTCAGACACTGAAGCTTTCTTT. Translating it yields CASMWDSDTEAFF.

CDR3 sequence: CASSQAGRSSGNTIYF. CDR3 DNA sequence: TGCGCCAGCAGCCAGGCCGGACGGAGCTCTGGAAACACCATATATTTT. This rearrangement joins TRBV4-1 to TRBJ1-3; D unclear. Germline CDR1 and CDR2: MGHRA and YSYEKL. The CDR3 sequence is 16 residues long. Deletions cut 3 bases from V and 0 bases from J, with 12 bases between.

The J gene is TRBJ1-1, the V gene TRBV7-9; D ambiguous. The CDR3 spans 13 residues. V was trimmed by 0 bases and J by 2 bases, leaving 4 bases between them. CDR1 is SEHNR, CDR2 FQNEAQ, per germline (reference sequence). This CDR3 reads CASSLAENTEAFF. In DNA form, the CDR3 reads TGTGCCAGCAGCTTAGCTGAAAACACTGAAGCTTTCTTT.

The CDR3 reads CASSRLGTYEQYF. The CDR3 DNA reads as TGTGCCAGTAGTCGACTGGGAACCTACGAGCAGTACTTC. The chain is built from TRBV19 and TRBJ2-7; D is undetermined. This CDR3 spans 13 amino acids. CDR1 and CDR2 (germline): LNHDA, SQIVND (reference sequence). Trimming stripped 5 bases from V and 2 bases from J, with 10 bases between. The variable domain in full, completed from reference TRBV19 and TRBJ2-7, reads DGGITQSPKYLFRKEGQNVTLSCEQNLNHDAMYWYRQDPGQGLRLIYYSQIVNDFQKGDIAEGYSVSREKKESFPLTVTSAQKNPTAFYLCASSRLGTYEQYFGPGTRLTVT.

The CDR3 DNA follows: TGTGCCAGCAGCCTTGGGGACAGGACAAATTCACCCCTCCACTTT. It specifies CASSLGDRTNSPLHF. This chain joins TRBV13 and TRBJ1-6; 8 bases are shared with TRBD1. The V segment lost 5 bases and the J segment 7 bases; nucleotides outside the gene matches: 7. The CDR3 has 15 amino acids. CDR1 is PRHDT and CDR2 is FYEKMQ in the germline V gene (reference sequence).

V and J are TRBV7-2 and TRBJ1-2; D is undetermined. Trimming removed 5 bases from V and 7 bases from J, with 14 bases in between. CDR3 length: 13 residues. CDR1 is SGHTA, CDR2 FQGNSA, per germline. In DNA form, the CDR3 reads TGTGCCAGCAGCCTTGCCCTCTCCGGTGGCTACACCTTC. This encodes CASSLALSGGYTF.

This clone was found a few times. The V and J genes are TRBV2 and TRBJ2-1, with 11 bases aligning to TRBD2. Germline CDR1 SNHLY, CDR2 FYNNEI. The CDR3 loop spans 13 amino acids. The V gene end was trimmed by 6 bases and the J gene end by 7 bases; junction bases not matched to a gene: 2. The CDR3 spells CASRTSGGNEQFF. CDR3 in DNA: TGTGCCAGCAGAACTAGCGGGGGAAATGAGCAGTTCTTC.

The chain joins TRBV7-9 to TRBJ1-1; 9 positions match TRBD1. This CDR3 region has 18 residues. The germline V gene has CDR1 SEHNR and CDR2 FQNEAQ (reference sequence). V was pared by 3 bases and J by 4 bases, with 15 bases of the junction left unmatched. The DNA of the CDR3 is TGTGCCAGCAGCTTCCGCCGAGGACAGGGGAAGGAGAGCACTGAAGCTTTCTTT. Its protein is CASSFRRGQGKESTEAFF.

In its sample, this clone was seen once. The genes are TRBV3-1 (or the pseudogene TRBV3-2) and TRBJ2-5; 8 bases align to TRBD2. The germline gives CDR1 LGHDT, CDR2 YNNKEL (reference sequence). The ends lost 4 bases at V and 5 bases at J; junction bases unmatched: 6. This CDR3 is 14 amino acids long. The chain's CDR3 is CASSLGLAGETQYF. CDR3 bases: TGTGCCAGCAGCCTCGGACTAGCCGGGGAGACCCAGTACTTC.

This chain links TRBV19 with TRBJ2-1; TRBD1 might be the D (6 bases). V was clipped by 3 bases and J by 5 bases, with 14 bases between them. Germline values: CDR1 LNHDA, CDR2 SQIVND (reference sequence). The CDR3 is 15 amino acids. CDR3 in DNA: TGTGCCAGTAGTATTTGGGGGCTAGGGAACAATGAGCAGTTCTTC. It is translated as CASSIWGLGNNEQFF.

The chain couples TRBV6-2 or TRBV6-3 to TRBJ1-1; tentative D call: TRBD1 (5 bases). The CDR3 spans 12 residues. V was cut by 2 bases and J by 10 bases, with 11 bases left in between. The germline V gene has CDR1 MNHEY and CDR2 SVGEGT. The DNA of the CDR3 is TGTGCCAGCAGTTACAGACAGACGGGAGCTTTCTTT. Residues: CASSYRQTGAFF.

To note about this clone: At the DNA level, this CDR3 is encoded by other sequences in the same sample as well. The chain joins TRBV19 to TRBJ1-3; perhaps TRBD1 as D (5 bases). The germline V and J ends were trimmed by 9 bases and 1 base, with 19 bases remaining between them. This CDR3 has 16 amino acids. Germline V gives CDR1 LNHDA, CDR2 SQIVND (reference sequence). CDR3 in amino acids: CASSQAGPKSGNTIYF. The CDR3 coding sequence is TGTGCCAGCAGTCAGGCAGGGCCCAAGTCTGGAAACACCATATATTTT.

The chain is built from TRBV2 and TRBJ2-2; no clear D gene. This CDR3 contains 13 residues. The germline V and J ends were trimmed by 2 bases and 1 base, with 2 bases remaining between them. The V gene's germline CDR1 is SNHLY and CDR2 FYNNEI. Here the CDR3 reads CASSEKNTGELFF. In nucleotides, the CDR3 is TGTGCCAGCAGTGAAAAGAACACCGGGGAGCTGTTTTTT.

The chain combines TRBV7-8 with TRBJ2-5; D may correspond to TRBD1 or TRBD2 (5 bases each). Germline CDR1 reads SGHVS; CDR2 reads FQNEAQ. Trimming removed 5 bases from V and 7 bases from J, with 14 bases in between. CDR3 size: 13 residues. Written as DNA, the CDR3 is TGTGCCAGCAGCCGTCGGGGACGAGGGACCCAGTACTTC. Translating it yields CASSRRGRGTQYF. Looking up the rest from reference TRBV7-8 and TRBJ2-5 gives the full variable domain: GAGVSQSPRYKVAKRGQDVALRCDPISGHVSLFWYQQALGQGPEFLTYFQNEAQLDKSGLPSDRFFAERPEGSVSTLKIQRTQQEDSAVYLCASSRRGRGTQYFGPGTRLLVL.

This chain uses TRBV6-2 or TRBV6-3 with TRBJ1-1, with D unclear. Trimming stripped 5 bases from V and 1 base from J, with 14 bases between. Looked up from germline, CDR1 is MNHEY and CDR2 is SVGEGT. This CDR3 has 15 residues. The CDR3 reads CASSTIARRNTEAFF. The CDR3 bases are TGTGCCAGCAGTACCATCGCCCGGAGGAACACTGAAGCTTTCTTT.

The chain has TRBV6-5 and TRBJ1-3; D gene ambiguous. Between the trimmed V and J ends, which lost 6 bases and 0 bases, there was a span of 12 bases. The length of the CDR3 is 15 residues. Germline V gives CDR1 MNHEY, CDR2 SVGAGI. The CDR3 DNA is TGTGCCAGCAGGAAGGCGAGTAGCTCTGGAAACACCATATATTTT. It specifies CASRKASSSGNTIYF.

This clone has only one observation. V and J are TRBV12-3 or TRBV12-4 and TRBJ2-7; D may be TRBD1 (7 bases). There are 13 residues in the CDR3. V lost 5 bases and J 2 bases, leaving 10 bases between the germline ends. The CDR3 DNA is TGTGCCAGCAGTACAGGGGAGGCCTACGAGCAGTACTTC. This translates into CASSTGEAYEQYF.

The chain uses TRBV6-2 or TRBV6-3 and TRBJ1-1; tentatively, D is TRBD1 (5 bases). The germline V gene has CDR1 MNHEY and CDR2 SVGEGT. This CDR3 spans 14 amino acids. The V end was cut by 2 bases, the J end by 6 bases, with 13 bases between. The CDR3 DNA reads TGTGCCAGCAGTTACGGGACCCCGAGGTCTGAAGCTTTCTTT. Its translation: CASSYGTPRSEAFF.

This chain connects TRBV6-2 or TRBV6-3 to TRBJ2-2; no definite D call. Per the germline V gene, CDR1 is MNHEY and CDR2 is SVGEGT. The CDR3 extends over 14 amino acids. Trimming pared 2 bases from V and 4 bases from J, leaving 8 bases between. This CDR3 reads CASSYLGPTGELFF. As DNA, the CDR3 is TGTGCCAGCAGTTACCTAGGACCCACCGGGGAGCTGTTTTTT.

The chain uses TRBV28 and TRBJ1-1, with D unclear. Germline V gene data show CDR1 as MDHEN and CDR2 as SYDVKM. V was cut by 6 bases and J by 6 bases, with 14 bases left in between. The CDR3 is 13 amino acids. CDR3 DNA: TGTGCCAGCAGCCTCCCCGGTATTGCTGAAGCTTTCTTT. Its protein product is CASSLPGIAEAFF.

The V and J genes are TRBV7-6 and TRBJ2-1; the D gene could be TRBD1 or TRBD2 (5 bases each). With 1 base removed from V and 3 bases from J, the gap between germline ends came to 19 bases. The CDR3 has 18 amino acids. Germline V gene data show CDR1 as SGHVS and CDR2 as FNYEAQ. The CDR3 here is CASSLEGSRPGFYNEQFF. In nucleotides, the CDR3 is TGTGCCAGCAGCTTAGAGGGGAGTAGGCCGGGATTCTACAATGAGCAGTTCTTC.